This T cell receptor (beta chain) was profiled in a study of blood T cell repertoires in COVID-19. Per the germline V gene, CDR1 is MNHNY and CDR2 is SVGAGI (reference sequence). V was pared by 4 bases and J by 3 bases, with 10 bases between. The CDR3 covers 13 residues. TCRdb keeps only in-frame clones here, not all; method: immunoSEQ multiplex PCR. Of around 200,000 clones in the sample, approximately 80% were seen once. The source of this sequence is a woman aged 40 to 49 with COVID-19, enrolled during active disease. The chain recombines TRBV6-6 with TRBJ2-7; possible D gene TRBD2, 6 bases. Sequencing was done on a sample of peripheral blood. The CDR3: CASSSGLLYEQYF. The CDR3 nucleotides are TGTGCCAGCAGTTCCGGACTACTCTACGAGCAGTACTTC.